The sequence of this T cell receptor beta chain was determined in a study of cytomegalovirus exposure and HLA in healthy donors. A multiplex PCR was run with 60 Vbeta primers and 13 Jbeta primers. TCRdb's table, derived via immunoSEQ multiplex PCR, lists solely in-frame clones and lacks some. The data contain roughly 290,000 clones, 80% to 90% of them seen just once; the ten biggest clones take up less than 2.5%. The V gene's germline CDR1 is LGHNT and CDR2 FRNRAP. The CDR3 runs 15 residues. The V and J ends lost 6 bases and 1 base, in that order; junction bases with no gene match: 4. Study-level points and caveats: A later analysis reportedly identified an Asian-associated ancestry cluster as carrying fewer N-insertions than the approximately 670-donor mean. Later work found most CMV-associated TCR beta chains apparently HLA-restricted. TCR beta V segments were, for the most part, productive about 87% or about 30% of the time in an earlier analysis. Confirmation was obtained in vitro that a few CMV-associated chains are specific for CMV antigens.

Points on this clone: Its specificity is not known.

This receptor was obtained from a woman aged 18-29 years in good health and CMV-seronegative. Sequencing was carried out using PBMCs. The gene calls are TRBV12-5 and TRBJ2-3, with TRBD2 identical over 10 bases. The DNA for the CDR3 is TGTGCTAGTGGCACTAGCGGGGTTGGCACAGATACGCAGTATTTT. It is translated as CASGTSGVGTDTQYF.